This paragraph covers one TCR beta chain sequence. Antigen specificity is unknown. The data were taken from a study of T cell responses to AZD1222 COVID-19 vaccine. The study, taken as a whole, reports: Rises in breadth and depth of Spike-specific TCRs came after two AZD1222 doses. Across spike, vaccine-associated CD4 TCRs were found, dominant at 160-218 and 743-854. It should be noted that donors were predominantly white British and more often female, and clonal diversity was possibly underestimated.

The protocol was immunoSEQ multiplex PCR, while the TCRdb copy is restricted to in-frame clones and leaves out a portion. The table has around 100,000 clones, about 90% seen once. In germline, CDR1 is LGHNA, CDR2 YNFKEQ. This CDR3 has 13 residues. V lost 5 bases and J lost 2, with 9 bases in between. The genes are TRBV4-2 and TRBJ1-2, with a weak D call TRBD1 (6 bases). The clonotype comes from an adult in good health. Source: peripheral blood, taken on day 0 of MenACWY control vaccination. In nucleotides, the CDR3 is TGTGCCAGCAGCAATGGACAGAACTATGGCTACACCTTC. Its protein product is CASSNGQNYGYTF.